Below are 15 T cell receptor beta chains sequenced from a single sample in a study of cytomegalovirus exposure and HLA in healthy donors. The PCR ran on 60 Vbeta and 13 Jbeta primers. Measured with immunoSEQ multiplex PCR; TCRdb has only the in-frame clones, and not every one. The sample lists 150,000 to 200,000 clones, roughly 85% occurring once. Source material: PBMCs. The receptors were gathered from a man aged 40-49 years in good health and CMV-seronegative.

Only one count was recorded for this clone. The rearrangement uses TRBV27 and TRBJ2-3; D uncertain. CDR1 is MNHEY and CDR2 is SMNVEV in the germline V gene (reference sequence). V was shortened by 5 bases and J by 4 bases, with 13 bases between the two germline ends. The CDR3 covers 14 residues. Here the CDR3 reads CASSLGFLADTQYF. CDR3 in DNA: TGTGCCAGCAGTCTCGGTTTCTTGGCAGATACGCAGTATTTT.

The chain recombines TRBV5-4 with TRBJ2-5; 7 bases are a match to TRBD1. Trimming removed 1 base from V and 5 bases from J; junction bases left unmatched: 5. This CDR3 spans 14 amino acids. Germline CDR1 and CDR2: SGHNT and YYREEE (reference sequence). The CDR3 DNA reads as TGTGCCAGCAGCTTGACAGGGGAAGGGGAGACCCAGTACTTC. This sequence encodes CASSLTGEGETQYF.

The chain is built from TRBV5-6 and TRBJ1-2; D not certain. Germline lookup yields CDR1 SGHDT and CDR2 YYEEEE. There are 13 residues in the CDR3. The V and J ends lost 4 bases and 2 bases respectively, with 9 bases between them. The CDR3 loop reads CASSPTYNYGYTF. The CDR3 DNA reads TGTGCCAGCAGCCCGACATACAACTATGGCTACACCTTC.

The count of this clone is one. The chain has TRBV9 and TRBJ2-2; 8 bases match TRBD1. Germline-derived CDR1 and CDR2 are SGDLS and YYNGEE. Trimming removed 2 bases from V and 6 bases from J; junction bases left unmatched: 3. The CDR3 runs to 14 residues. CDR3 region: CASSVQGAPGELFF. Written as DNA, the CDR3 is TGTGCCAGCAGCGTTCAGGGGGCGCCCGGGGAGCTGTTTTTT.

This chain uses TRBV19 with TRBJ2-1; D remains ambiguous. The CDR3 has 13 residues. Trimming took 1 base from V and 10 from J, leaving 11 bases between them. CDR1 and CDR2 from the germline V gene are LNHDA and SQIVND (reference sequence). The CDR3 DNA sequence: TGTGCCAGTAGTATAGCCCCGTCCCGGGAGCAGTTCTTC. Amino acids: CASSIAPSREQFF.

The V gene is TRBV28, the J gene TRBJ2-5; TRBD2 aligns across 8 bases. The V and J ends lost 6 bases and 2 bases, in that order; junction bases with no gene match: 8. In germline, CDR1 is MDHEN, CDR2 SYDVKM. The CDR3 contains 15 residues. The CDR3 bases are TGTGCCAGCAGCTCCCGTAGCGGGAAACAAGAGACCCAGTACTTC. Translation: CASSSRSGKQETQYF.

The chain recombines TRBV6-1 with TRBJ1-3, with 7 bases identical to TRBD1. The CDR3 extends over 15 amino acids. V was clipped by 8 bases and J by 0 bases; unmatched bases: 7. CDR1 and CDR2 (germline): MNHNS, SASEGT. In DNA, the CDR3 is TGTGCCAGCTGGGGGACAGTACTCTCTGGAAACACCATATATTTT. Translated: CASWGTVLSGNTIYF.

The table lists this clone with a count of one. The rearrangement joins TRBV6-1 to TRBJ2-7; D is ambiguous. V was cut by 0 bases and J by 6 bases, with 18 bases left in between. The CDR3 is 16 residues long. Germline V lookup: CDR1 MNHNS, CDR2 SASEGT. The chain's CDR3 is CASSEAISTIPSEQYF. The CDR3 DNA sequence: TGTGCCAGCAGTGAAGCCATTAGCACTATCCCCTCCGAGCAGTACTTC.

The chain joins TRBV29-1 to TRBJ2-5; 8 bases are shared with TRBD1. Germline CDR1 reads SQVTM; CDR2 reads ANQGSEA. The V gene end was trimmed by 3 bases and the J gene end by 5 bases; junction bases not matched to a gene: 14. The CDR3 loop spans 16 amino acids. The CDR3 spells CSVDILPDRDEETQYF. CDR3 coding DNA: TGCAGCGTTGACATTTTACCGGACAGGGATGAGGAGACCCAGTACTTC.

This sequence joins TRBV6-7 and TRBJ2-5; weak D call: TRBD2 (6 bases). TRBV6-7 is reported as an ORF; its role is uncertain. V was pared by 5 bases and J by 7 bases, with 23 bases between. CDR3 length equals 16 residues. CDR3 in amino acids: CASSLVEGREWGTQYF. CDR3 coding DNA: TGTGCCAGCAGTCTCGTGGAGGGTCGCGAATGGGGGACCCAGTACTTC.

V is TRBV19 and J is TRBJ2-5, with 8 bases aligning to TRBD1. Germline V gives CDR1 LNHDA, CDR2 SQIVND (reference sequence). Trimming at V came to 3 bases and at J to 4 bases, leaving 4 bases not matched to a gene. The CDR3 has 14 amino acids. CDR3 coding DNA: TGTGCCAGTAGTATGGTAGGGACAGGAGAGACCCAGTACTTC. Its translation is CASSMVGTGETQYF.

V usage is TRBV10-1 and J usage is TRBJ2-7, with D unresolved. Between the trimmed V and J ends, which lost 4 bases and 4 bases, there was a span of 11 bases. The germline V gene has CDR1 WNHNN and CDR2 SYGVQD (reference sequence). There are 13 residues in the CDR3. The CDR3 spells CASSVTVLYEQYF. The DNA for the CDR3 is TGCGCCAGCAGTGTTACAGTCTTATACGAGCAGTACTTC.

The table lists this clone with a count of one. This rearrangement joins TRBV30 to TRBJ2-4; a possible D gene is TRBD1 (8 bases). Per the germline V gene, CDR1 is GTSNPN and CDR2 is SVGIG (reference sequence). The CDR3 contains 14 residues. V lost 2 bases and J lost 3, with 11 bases in between. CDR3 in amino acids: CAWSTGGDKNIQYF. In DNA form, the CDR3 reads TGTGCCTGGAGTACAGGGGGGGACAAAAACATTCAGTACTTC.

The V gene is TRBV29-1, the J gene TRBJ2-4; D perhaps matches TRBD2 (5 bases). V shed 4 bases and J shed 1 base, with 14 bases lying between them. From germline, CDR1 is SQVTM and CDR2 ANQGSEA. This CDR3 region has 15 residues. CDR3 bases: TGCAGCGTTGCAGCCGCACCGGGGGCCAAAAACATTCAGTACTTC. Amino acid sequence: CSVAAAPGAKNIQYF. The complete variable domain, with remaining parts taken from reference TRBV29-1 and TRBJ2-4, reads SAVISQKPSRDICQRGTSLTIQCQVDSQVTMMFWYRQQPGQSLTLIATANQGSEATYESGFVIDKFPISRPNLTFSTLTVSNMSPEDSSIYLCSVAAAPGAKNIQYFGAGTRLSVL.

The chain is built from TRBV28 and TRBJ2-1, with 8 bases aligning to TRBD2. The CDR3 runs to 17 residues. Trimming at V came to 7 bases and at J to 2 bases, leaving 13 bases not matched to a gene. Germline loops: CDR1 MDHEN, CDR2 SYDVKM. CDR3 sequence (DNA): TGTGCCAGCACTCACCATAGCGGGAACCTAGCCTACAATGAGCAGTTCTTC. Protein: CASTHHSGNLAYNEQFF.